The entry below gives a single TCR beta chain sequence along with its context. The investigators sampled blood at baseline, at cycle 4 day 1, and at cycle 7 day 1. Libraries were prepared by immunoSEQ multiplex PCR; TCRdb keeps only in-frame clonotypes and omits some of them. The data hold approximately 49,000 clones, with around 85% observed a single time. This record comes from a study of OX40 agonist ivuxolimab in advanced cancers. Germline V gives CDR1 MDHEN, CDR2 SYDVKM. The CDR3 has 14 residues. V shed 5 bases and J shed 0 bases, with 7 bases lying between them. V and J are TRBV28 and TRBJ2-2; perhaps TRBD2 as D (5 bases). The receptor comes from an adult with an advanced solid tumor such as melanoma, head and neck, liver or kidney cancer. The sequencing here drew on CD4+ or CD8+ T cells sorted from blood, taken in a trial of the OX40 agonist ivuxolimab. For the CDR3, the DNA is TGTGCCAGCAGTGTCGGGGCGAACACCGGGGAGCTGTTTTTT. This translates into CASSVGANTGELFF.